This note documents a single TCR beta chain sequence. What it recognizes is unknown. The CDR3 runs 16 residues. Germline V gene lookup returns CDR1 MGHDK and CDR2 SYGVNS. V gave up 3 bases and J gave up 5 bases, with 17 bases separating them. The data originate from a study of radiotherapy plus CTLA-4 blockade in lung cancer. As for the study in general: Among enrolled patients, approximately 18% responded and 25% to 35% achieved disease control. Study-wide findings and caveats: Together with interferon-beta, which increased in serum after radiation, early dynamic changes in blood T cell clones were reportedly the best predictors of response. Blood-borne expansion of tumor-derived TCR clones followed radiotherapy plus ipilimumab.

Sequencing was performed with immunoSEQ multiplex PCR; in TCRdb, only in-frame clones are kept and a portion is missing. The sample includes tens of thousands of clones, about four fifths of them seen just once. The sequencing here drew on peripheral blood, taken from a patient treated with radiotherapy plus ipilimumab. The J gene is TRBJ2-1, the V gene TRBV25-1; D possibly corresponds to TRBD2 (5 bases). The sequence was collected from a human donor with non-small cell lung cancer who had a complete response to radiotherapy plus ipilimumab. The chain's CDR3 is CASSDRTEAGDNEQFF. DNA for the CDR3: TGTGCCAGCAGTGACCGAACAGAGGCCGGGGACAATGAGCAGTTCTTC.